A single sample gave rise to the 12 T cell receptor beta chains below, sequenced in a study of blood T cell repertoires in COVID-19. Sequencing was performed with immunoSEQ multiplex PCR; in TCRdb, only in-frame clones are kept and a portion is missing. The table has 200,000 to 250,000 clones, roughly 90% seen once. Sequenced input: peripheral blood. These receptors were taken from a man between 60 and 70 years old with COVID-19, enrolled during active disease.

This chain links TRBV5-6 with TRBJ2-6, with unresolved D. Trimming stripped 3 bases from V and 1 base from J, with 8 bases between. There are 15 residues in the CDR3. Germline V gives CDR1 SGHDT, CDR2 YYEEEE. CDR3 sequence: CASSWWQSGANVLTF. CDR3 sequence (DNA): TGTGCCAGCAGCTGGTGGCAGTCTGGGGCCAACGTCCTGACTTTC.

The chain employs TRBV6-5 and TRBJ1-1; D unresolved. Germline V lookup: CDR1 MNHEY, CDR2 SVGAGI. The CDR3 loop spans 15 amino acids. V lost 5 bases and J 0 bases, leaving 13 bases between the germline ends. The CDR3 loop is CASSPYIQMNTEAFF. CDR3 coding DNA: TGTGCCAGCAGTCCTTACATTCAGATGAACACTGAAGCTTTCTTT.

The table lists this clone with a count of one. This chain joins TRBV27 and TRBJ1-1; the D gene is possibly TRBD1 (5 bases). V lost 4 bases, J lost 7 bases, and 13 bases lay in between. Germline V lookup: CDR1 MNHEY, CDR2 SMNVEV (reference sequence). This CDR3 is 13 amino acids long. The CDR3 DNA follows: TGTGCCAGCAGTTGGGGGGGTAGAAATGAAGCTTTCTTT. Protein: CASSWGGRNEAFF.

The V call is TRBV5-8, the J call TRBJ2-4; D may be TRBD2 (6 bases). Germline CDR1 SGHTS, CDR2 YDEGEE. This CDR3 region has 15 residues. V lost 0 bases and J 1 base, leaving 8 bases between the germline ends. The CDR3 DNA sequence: TGTGCCAGCAGCTTGGTGCGGGGTGCCAAAAACATTCAGTACTTC. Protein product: CASSLVRGAKNIQYF.

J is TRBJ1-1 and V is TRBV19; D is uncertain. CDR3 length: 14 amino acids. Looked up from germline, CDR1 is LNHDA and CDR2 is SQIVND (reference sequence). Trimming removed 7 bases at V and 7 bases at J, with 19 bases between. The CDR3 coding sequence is TGTGCCAGTAAGCGGGCGTGGTTGGGGTTTGAAGCTTTCTTT. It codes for CASKRAWLGFEAFF.

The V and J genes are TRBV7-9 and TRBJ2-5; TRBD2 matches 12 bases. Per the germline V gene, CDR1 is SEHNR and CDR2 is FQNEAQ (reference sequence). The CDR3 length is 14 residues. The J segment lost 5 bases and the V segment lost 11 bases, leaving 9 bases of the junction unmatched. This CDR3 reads CALTSGGSGETQYF. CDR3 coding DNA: TGTGCCTTGACTAGCGGGGGCTCCGGGGAGACCCAGTACTTC.

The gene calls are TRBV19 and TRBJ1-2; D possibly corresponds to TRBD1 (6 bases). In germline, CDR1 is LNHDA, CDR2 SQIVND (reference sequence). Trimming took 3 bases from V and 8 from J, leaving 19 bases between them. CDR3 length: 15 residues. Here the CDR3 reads CASSMGQLIAGGYTF. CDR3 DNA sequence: TGTGCCAGTAGTATGGGACAATTAATCGCCGGCGGCTACACCTTC.

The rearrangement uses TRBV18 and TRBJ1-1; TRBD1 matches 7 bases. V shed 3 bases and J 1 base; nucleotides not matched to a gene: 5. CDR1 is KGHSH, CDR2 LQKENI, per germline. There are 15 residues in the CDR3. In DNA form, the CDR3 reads TGTGCCAGCTCACCCCTTGACAGGGCGAACACTGAAGCTTTCTTT. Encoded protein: CASSPLDRANTEAFF. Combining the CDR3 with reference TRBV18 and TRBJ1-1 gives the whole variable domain NAGVMQNPRHLVRRRGQEARLRCSPMKGHSHVYWYRQLPEEGLKFMVYLQKENIIDESGMPKERFSAEFPKEGPSILRIQQVVRGDSAAYFCASSPLDRANTEAFFGQGTRLTVV.

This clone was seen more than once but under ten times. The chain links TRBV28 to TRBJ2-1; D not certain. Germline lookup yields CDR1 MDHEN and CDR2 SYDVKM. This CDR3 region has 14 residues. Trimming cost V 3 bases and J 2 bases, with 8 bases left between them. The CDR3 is CASSFSGPYNEQFF. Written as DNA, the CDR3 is TGTGCCAGCAGTTTTTCAGGCCCCTACAATGAGCAGTTCTTC.

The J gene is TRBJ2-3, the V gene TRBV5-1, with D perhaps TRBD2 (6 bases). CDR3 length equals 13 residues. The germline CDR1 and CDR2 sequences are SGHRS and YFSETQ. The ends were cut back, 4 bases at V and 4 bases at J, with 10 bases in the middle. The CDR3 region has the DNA TGCGCCAGCAGCCCCGGAGGGGCAGATACGCAGTATTTT. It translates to CASSPGGADTQYF.

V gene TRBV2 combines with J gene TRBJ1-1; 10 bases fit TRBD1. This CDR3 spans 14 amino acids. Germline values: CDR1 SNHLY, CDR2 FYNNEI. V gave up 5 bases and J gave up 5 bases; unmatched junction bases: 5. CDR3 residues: CASSKGQGRTEAFF. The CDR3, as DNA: TGTGCCAGCAGTAAGGGACAGGGGAGAACTGAAGCTTTCTTT.

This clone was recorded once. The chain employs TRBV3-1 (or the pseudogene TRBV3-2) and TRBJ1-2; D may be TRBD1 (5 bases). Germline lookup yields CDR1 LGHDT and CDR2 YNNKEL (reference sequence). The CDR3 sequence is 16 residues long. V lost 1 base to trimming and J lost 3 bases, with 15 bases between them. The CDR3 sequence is CASSQGSRGFDYGYTF. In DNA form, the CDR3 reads TGTGCCAGCAGCCAAGGGTCCCGGGGGTTCGACTATGGCTACACCTTC.